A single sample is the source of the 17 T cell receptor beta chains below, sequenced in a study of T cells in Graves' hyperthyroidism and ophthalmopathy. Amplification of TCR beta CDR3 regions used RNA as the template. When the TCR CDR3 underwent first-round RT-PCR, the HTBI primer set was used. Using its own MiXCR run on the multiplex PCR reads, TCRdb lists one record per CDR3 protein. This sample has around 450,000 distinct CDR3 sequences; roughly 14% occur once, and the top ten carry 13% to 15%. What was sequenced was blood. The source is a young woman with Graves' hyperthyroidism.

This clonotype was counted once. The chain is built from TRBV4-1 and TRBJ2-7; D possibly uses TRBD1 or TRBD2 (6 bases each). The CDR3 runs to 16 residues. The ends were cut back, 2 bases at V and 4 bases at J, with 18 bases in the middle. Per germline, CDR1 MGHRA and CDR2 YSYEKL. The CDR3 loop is CASSQHQGGGLYEQYF. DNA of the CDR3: TGCGCCAGCAGCCAACATCAAGGGGGAGGACTGTACGAGCAGTACTTC.

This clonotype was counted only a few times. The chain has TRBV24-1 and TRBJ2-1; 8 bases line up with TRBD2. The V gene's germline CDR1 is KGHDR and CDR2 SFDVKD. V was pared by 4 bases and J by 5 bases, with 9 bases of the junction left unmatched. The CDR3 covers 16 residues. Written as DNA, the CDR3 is TGTGCCACCAGTGACGGGGGGGCCGCTGACGACAATGAGCAGTTCTTC. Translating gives CATSDGGAADDNEQFF.

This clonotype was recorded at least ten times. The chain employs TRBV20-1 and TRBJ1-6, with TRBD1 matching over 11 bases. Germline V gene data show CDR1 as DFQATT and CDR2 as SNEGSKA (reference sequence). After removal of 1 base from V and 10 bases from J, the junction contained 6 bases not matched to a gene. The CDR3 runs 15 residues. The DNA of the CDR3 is TGCAGTGCTAGAGGGGGACAGGGGGTTTACTCACCCCTCCACTTT. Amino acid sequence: CSARGGQGVYSPLHF.

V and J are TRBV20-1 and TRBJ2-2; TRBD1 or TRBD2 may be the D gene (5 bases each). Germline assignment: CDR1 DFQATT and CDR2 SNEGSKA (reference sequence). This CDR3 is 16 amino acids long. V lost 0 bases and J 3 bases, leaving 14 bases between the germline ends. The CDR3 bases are TGCAGTGCTAGAGATCTAGGGGAGTGGGACACCGGGGAGCTGTTTTTT. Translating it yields CSARDLGEWDTGELFF.

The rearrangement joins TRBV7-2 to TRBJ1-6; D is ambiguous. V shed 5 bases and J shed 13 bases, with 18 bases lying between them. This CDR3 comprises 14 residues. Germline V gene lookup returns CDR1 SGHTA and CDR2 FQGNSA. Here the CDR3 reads CASSPGRSWVPLHF. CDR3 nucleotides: TGTGCCAGCAGCCCCGGCCGTTCGTGGGTTCCCCTCCACTTT.

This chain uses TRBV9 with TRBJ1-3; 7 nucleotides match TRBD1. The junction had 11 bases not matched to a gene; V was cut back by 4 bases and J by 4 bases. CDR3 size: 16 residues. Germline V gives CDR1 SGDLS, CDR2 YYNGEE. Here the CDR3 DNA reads TGTGCCAGCAGCACCTCGACAGGGCTAAGAGGAAACACCATATATTTT. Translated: CASSTSTGLRGNTIYF.

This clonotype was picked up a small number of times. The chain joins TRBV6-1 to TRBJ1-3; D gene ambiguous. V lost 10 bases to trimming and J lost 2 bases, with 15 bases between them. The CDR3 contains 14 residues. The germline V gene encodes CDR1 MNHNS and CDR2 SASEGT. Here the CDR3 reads CATGGILAGNTIYF. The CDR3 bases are TGTGCCACTGGAGGGATCCTCGCTGGAAACACCATATATTTT.

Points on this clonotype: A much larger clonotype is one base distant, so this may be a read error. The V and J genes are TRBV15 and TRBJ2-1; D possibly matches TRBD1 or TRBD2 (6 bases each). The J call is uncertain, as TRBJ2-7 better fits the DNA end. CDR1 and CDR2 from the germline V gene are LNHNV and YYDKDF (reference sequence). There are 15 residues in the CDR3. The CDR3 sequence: CATSRRGDSYNEQYF. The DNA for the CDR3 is TGTGCCACCAGCCGTAGGGGGGACTCCTACAATGAGCAGTACTTC.

CDR3 loop: CASSLGQAWETQYF. CDR3 nucleotides: TGCGCCAGCAGCTTGGGCCAGGCTTGGGAGACCCAGTACTTC. The chain uses TRBV5-1 and TRBJ2-5; no definite D call. There are 14 residues in the CDR3. Germline loops: CDR1 SGHRS, CDR2 YFSETQ. V was clipped by 0 bases and J by 5 bases, with 11 bases between them.

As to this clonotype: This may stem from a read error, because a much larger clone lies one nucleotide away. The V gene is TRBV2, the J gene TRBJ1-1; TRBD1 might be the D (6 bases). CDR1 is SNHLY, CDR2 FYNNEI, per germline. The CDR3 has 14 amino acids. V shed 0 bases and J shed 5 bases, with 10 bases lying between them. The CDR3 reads CASSEAQRGTEAFF. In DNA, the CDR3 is TGTGCCAGCAGTGAAGCCCAGAGGGGGACTGAAGCTTTCTTT.

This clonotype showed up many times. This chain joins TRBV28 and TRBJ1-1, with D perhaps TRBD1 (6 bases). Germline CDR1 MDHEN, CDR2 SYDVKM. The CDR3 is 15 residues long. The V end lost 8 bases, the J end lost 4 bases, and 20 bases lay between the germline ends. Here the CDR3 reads CASDLDGGRGTEAFF. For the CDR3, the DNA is TGTGCCAGCGATCTCGACGGGGGGCGAGGCACTGAAGCTTTCTTT.

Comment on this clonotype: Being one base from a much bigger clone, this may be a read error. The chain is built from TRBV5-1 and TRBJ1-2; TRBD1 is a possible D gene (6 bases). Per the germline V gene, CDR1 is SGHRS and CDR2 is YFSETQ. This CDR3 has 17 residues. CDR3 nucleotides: TGTGCCAACAGCGGCAGGGGACGGAATACTTATAACTATGGCTACACCTTC. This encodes CANSGRGRNTYNYGYTF.

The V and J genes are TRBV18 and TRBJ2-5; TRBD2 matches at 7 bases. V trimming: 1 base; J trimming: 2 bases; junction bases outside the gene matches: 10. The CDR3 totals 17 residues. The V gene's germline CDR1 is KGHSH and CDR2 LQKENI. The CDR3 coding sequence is TGTGCCAGCTCACCACGACCCGGACTAGATTGGCAAGAGACCCAGTACTTC. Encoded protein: CASSPRPGLDWQETQYF.

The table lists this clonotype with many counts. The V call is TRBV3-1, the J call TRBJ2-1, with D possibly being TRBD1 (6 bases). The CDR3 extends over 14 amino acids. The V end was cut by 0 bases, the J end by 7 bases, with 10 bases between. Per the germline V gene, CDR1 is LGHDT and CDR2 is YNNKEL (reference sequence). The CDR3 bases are TGTGCCAGCAGCCAAGATTCTAGGGGGAATGAGCAGTTCTTC. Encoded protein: CASSQDSRGNEQFF.

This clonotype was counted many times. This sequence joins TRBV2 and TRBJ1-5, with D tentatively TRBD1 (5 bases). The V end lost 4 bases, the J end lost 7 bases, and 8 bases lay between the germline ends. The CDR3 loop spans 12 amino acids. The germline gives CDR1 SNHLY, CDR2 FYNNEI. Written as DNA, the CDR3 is TGTGCCAGCAGTGGGGACCTCCAGCCCCAGCATTTT. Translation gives CASSGDLQPQHF.

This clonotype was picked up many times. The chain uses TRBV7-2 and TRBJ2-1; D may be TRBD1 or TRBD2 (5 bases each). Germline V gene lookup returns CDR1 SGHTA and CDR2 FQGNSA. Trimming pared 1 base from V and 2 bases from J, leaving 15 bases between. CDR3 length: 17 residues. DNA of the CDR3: TGTGCCAGCAGCTTAGTTAGTGGGACGCGGACCTACAATGAGCAGTTCTTC. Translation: CASSLVSGTRTYNEQFF.

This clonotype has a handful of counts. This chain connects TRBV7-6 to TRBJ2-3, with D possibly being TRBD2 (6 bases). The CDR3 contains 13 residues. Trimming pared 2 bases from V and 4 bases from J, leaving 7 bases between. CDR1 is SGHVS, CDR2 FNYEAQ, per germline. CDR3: CASSLWGADTQYF. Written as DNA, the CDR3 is TGTGCCAGCAGCTTATGGGGGGCAGATACGCAGTATTTT.